This TCR beta chain is from a study of blood T cell repertoires in COVID-19 (dated by TCRdb to the early 2020s). With regard to the full study: Collaborator samples came from the United States, Italy and Spain and covered acute and convalescent phases of COVID-19. The material from the prospective study consisted of cDNA or gDNA derived from T cells, B-cell-depleted T cells, or PBMCs. Subjects who had been exposed to COVID-19, were actively infected with it, or had recovered from it provided the deeply sampled blood TCRbeta repertoires that made up the dataset. The repertoires were released in a freely available public database intended as a resource for research on the immune response to SARS-CoV-2. The samples were drawn from the first 160 participants of the ongoing ImmuneRACE study and from 1,254 subjects provided by 6 global collaborators. Nearly every sample came with metadata listing a de-identified subject ID, COVID-19 status, age in years and sex. Where available, HLA class I and class II types were taken from metadata supplied by the sample provider and were not determined by assay-based typing.

Collaborating institutions collected whole blood in K2EDTA tubes following their own protocols. For TCRbeta analysis, collaborators shipped samples as frozen whole blood, isolated PBMCs, or DNA extracted from either of those sample types. TCRbeta CDR3 regions were amplified from genomic DNA using the immunoSEQ Assay, a bias-controlled multiplex PCR. In the authors' own workflow: Within the assay, amplification of reference gene primers was used to estimate how many nucleated cells each sample contained. Sequence reads were collapsed and filtered to measure the absolute abundance of every unique TCRbeta CDR3 rearrangement. For each sample, productive Simpson clonality was calculated by taking the square root of Simpson's diversity index across productive rearrangements. The immuneACCESS repertoire file appears here via TCRdb, limited to in-frame rearrangements. These files lack a portion of the clones; in checked studies, under half of the deficit traces to unresolved V genes, and the cause of the others is not known. The V and J calls and clone size were taken over from that table, and D and trimming were inferred from the DNA. For this sample the table gives 75,000 to 95,000 clones, of which around 90% were detected only once. More than 4.5% of the sample comes from the top ten.

This clone has just one count. No cognate antigen has been identified for it. No much larger clone exists at a distance of one base, and base qualities are not known. What the research found in general, with its limitations: The amount of clinical and demographic metadata varied by source and participant and was provided uncurated.

The CDR3, from cysteine to phenylalanine, totals 14 residues. Only the CDR3 part of the read is kept: 42 bases, read in frame from the first base. According to the germline V gene, CDR1 reads SGHTA and CDR2 reads FQGNSA. V and J lose 3 bases and 3 bases, and a span of 11 bases separates them. Recombination connected TRBV7-2 to TRBJ1-2; the D gene cannot be named for sure. Sequencing used peripheral blood. The TCR sequence derives from a man in his 60s with acute or convalescent COVID-19. At the DNA level, the sequence is TGTGCCAGCAGCTTGACTTGGGTAGACTATGGCTACACCTTC. This yields the protein CASSLTWVDYGYTF.